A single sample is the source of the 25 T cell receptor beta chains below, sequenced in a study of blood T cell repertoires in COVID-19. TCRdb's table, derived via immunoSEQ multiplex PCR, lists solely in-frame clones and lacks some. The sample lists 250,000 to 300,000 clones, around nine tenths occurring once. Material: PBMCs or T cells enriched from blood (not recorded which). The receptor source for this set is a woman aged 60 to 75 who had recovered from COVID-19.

The CDR3 loop reads CASSHGTTGGGGRADTQYF. For the CDR3, the DNA is TGCGCCAGCAGCCACGGGACGACAGGGGGCGGCGGGAGGGCAGATACGCAGTATTTT. The gene calls are TRBV4-1 and TRBJ2-3, with D perhaps TRBD1 (10 bases). Trimming stripped 3 bases from V and 4 bases from J, with 26 bases between. This CDR3 is built from 19 residues. Germline V gives CDR1 MGHRA, CDR2 YSYEKL.

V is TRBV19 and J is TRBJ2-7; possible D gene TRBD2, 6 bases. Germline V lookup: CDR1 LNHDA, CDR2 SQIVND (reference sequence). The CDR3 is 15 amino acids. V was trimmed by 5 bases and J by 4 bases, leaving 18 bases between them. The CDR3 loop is CASSAYGGFAYEQYF. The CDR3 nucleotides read TGTGCCAGTAGTGCTTACGGGGGTTTCGCTTACGAGCAGTACTTC.

CDR3 sequence: CASSDGTVPTYEQYF. In DNA, the CDR3 is TGCGCCAGCAGTGACGGAACAGTCCCGACCTACGAGCAGTACTTC. This chain links TRBV10-2 with TRBJ2-7, with D uncertain. Looked up from germline, CDR1 is WSHSY and CDR2 is SAAADI. With 3 bases removed from V and 2 bases from J, the gap between germline ends came to 14 bases. CDR3 length: 15 amino acids.

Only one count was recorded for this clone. The CDR3 here is CSASRVPEAFF. The CDR3 bases are TGCAGTGCTAGCCGGGTCCCTGAAGCTTTCTTT. The gene calls are TRBV20-1 and TRBJ1-1; D is unclear. CDR1 and CDR2 from the germline V gene are DFQATT and SNEGSKA (reference sequence). V was clipped by 3 bases and J by 6 bases, with 8 bases between them. The CDR3 spans 11 residues.

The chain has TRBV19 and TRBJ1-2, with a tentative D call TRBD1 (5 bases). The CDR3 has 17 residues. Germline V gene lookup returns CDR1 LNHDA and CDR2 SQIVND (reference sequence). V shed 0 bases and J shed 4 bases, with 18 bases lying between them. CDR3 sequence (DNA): TGTGCCAGTAGTATAGACGGGACTTTCCGGAACCCCTATGGCTACACCTTC. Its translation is CASSIDGTFRNPYGYTF.

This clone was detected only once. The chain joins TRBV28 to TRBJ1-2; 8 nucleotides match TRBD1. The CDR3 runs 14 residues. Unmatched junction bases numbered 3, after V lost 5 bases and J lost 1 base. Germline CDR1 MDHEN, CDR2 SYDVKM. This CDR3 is CASSEGQGNYGYTF. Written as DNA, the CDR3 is TGTGCCAGCAGTGAAGGACAGGGTAACTATGGCTACACCTTC.

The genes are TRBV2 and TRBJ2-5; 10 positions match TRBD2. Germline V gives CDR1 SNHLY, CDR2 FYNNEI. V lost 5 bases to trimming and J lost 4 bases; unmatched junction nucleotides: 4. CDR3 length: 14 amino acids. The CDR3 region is CASSPSGGAETQYF. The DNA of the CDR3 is TGTGCCAGCAGTCCGAGCGGGGGGGCAGAGACCCAGTACTTC.

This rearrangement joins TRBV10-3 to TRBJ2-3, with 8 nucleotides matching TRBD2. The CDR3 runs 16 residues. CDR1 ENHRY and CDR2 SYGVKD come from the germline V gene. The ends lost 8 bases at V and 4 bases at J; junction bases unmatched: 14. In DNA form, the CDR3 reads TGTGCCATCCGCCCGGGGGCTAGCGGGCTAGCAGATACGCAGTATTTT. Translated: CAIRPGASGLADTQYF.

This CDR3 is CASSYEQTNEKLFF. CDR3 in DNA: TGTGCCAGCAGTTACGAACAGACGAATGAAAAACTGTTTTTT. The V call is TRBV6-5, the J call TRBJ1-4; no reliable D call. V lost 2 bases to trimming and J lost 5 bases, with 9 bases between them. CDR3 length equals 14 residues. CDR1 is MNHEY, CDR2 SVGAGI, per germline.

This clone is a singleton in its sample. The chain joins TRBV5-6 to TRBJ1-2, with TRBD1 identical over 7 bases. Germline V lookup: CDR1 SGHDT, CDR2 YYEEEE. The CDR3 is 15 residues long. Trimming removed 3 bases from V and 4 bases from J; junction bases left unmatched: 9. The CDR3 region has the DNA TGTGCCAGCAGCTCCCGACAGGGCTCTGTCTATGGCTACACCTTC. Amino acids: CASSSRQGSVYGYTF.

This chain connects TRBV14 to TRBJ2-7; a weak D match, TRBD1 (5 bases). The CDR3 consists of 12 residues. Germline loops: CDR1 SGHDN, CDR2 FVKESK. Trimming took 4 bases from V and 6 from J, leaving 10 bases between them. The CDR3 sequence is CASSPTQVEQYF. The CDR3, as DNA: TGTGCCAGCAGCCCTACACAGGTCGAGCAGTACTTC.

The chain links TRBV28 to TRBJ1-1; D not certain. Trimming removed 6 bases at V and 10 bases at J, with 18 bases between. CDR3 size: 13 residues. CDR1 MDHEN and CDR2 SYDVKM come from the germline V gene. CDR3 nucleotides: TGTGCCAGCAGCGATATGGGCCTCTTGGGAGCTTTCTTT. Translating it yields CASSDMGLLGAFF.

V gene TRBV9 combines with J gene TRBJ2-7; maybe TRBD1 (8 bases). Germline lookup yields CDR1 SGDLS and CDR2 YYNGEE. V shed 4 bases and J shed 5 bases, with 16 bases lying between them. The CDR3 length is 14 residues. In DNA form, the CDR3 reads TGTGCCAGCAGCACCGACAGGGGAGGGAACGAGCAGTACTTC. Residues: CASSTDRGGNEQYF.

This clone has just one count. The CDR3 loop reads CASSVASGSDTQYF. The CDR3 DNA is TGTGCCAGCAGCGTAGCTAGCGGGAGTGATACGCAGTATTTT. The J gene is TRBJ2-3, the V gene TRBV9, with 10 bases lining up with TRBD2. With V trimmed by 0 bases and J by 6 bases, 1 base remained unmatched. The CDR3 loop spans 14 amino acids. Germline values: CDR1 SGDLS, CDR2 YYNGEE.

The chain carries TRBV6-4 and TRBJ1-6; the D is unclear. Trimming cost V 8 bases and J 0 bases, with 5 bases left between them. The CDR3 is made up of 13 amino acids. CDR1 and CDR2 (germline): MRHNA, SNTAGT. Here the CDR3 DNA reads TGTGCCAGCCGGAGCTCCTATAATTCACCCCTCCACTTT. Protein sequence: CASRSSYNSPLHF.

Here the CDR3 DNA reads TGTGCCAGCAGTTTATGGGGGAGCCCTCAGCCCCAGCATTTT. Its translation: CASSLWGSPQPQHF. The chain couples TRBV28 to TRBJ1-5; D unclear. Per the germline V gene, CDR1 is MDHEN and CDR2 is SYDVKM. V was shortened by 0 bases and J by 6 bases, with 9 bases between the two germline ends. CDR3 length equals 14 residues.

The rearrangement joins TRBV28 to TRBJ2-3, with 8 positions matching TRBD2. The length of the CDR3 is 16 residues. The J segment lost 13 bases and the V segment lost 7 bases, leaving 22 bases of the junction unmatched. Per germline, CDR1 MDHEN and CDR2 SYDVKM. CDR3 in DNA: TGTGCCAGCATTTCGGGCGGGGGGCCCTCTCGAGGGGGAAAGTATTTT. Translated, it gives CASISGGGPSRGGKYF.

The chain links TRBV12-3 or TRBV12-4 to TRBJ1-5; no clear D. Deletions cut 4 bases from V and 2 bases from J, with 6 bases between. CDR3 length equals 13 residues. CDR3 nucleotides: TGTGCCAGCAGTTCTATAGGCAATCAGCCCCAGCATTTT. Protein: CASSSIGNQPQHF.

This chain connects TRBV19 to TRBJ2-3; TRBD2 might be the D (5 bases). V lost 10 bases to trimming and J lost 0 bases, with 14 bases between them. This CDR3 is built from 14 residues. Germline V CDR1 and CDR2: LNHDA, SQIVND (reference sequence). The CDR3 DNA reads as TGTGCCACCACACTAGTCGGTAGCACAGATACGCAGTATTTT. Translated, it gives CATTLVGSTDTQYF.

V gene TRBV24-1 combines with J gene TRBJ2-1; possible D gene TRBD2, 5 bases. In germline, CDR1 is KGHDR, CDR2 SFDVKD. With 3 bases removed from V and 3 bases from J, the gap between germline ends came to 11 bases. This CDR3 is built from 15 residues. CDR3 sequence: CATSDPSFHYNEQFF. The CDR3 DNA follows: TGTGCCACCAGTGATCCTAGCTTTCACTACAATGAGCAGTTCTTC.

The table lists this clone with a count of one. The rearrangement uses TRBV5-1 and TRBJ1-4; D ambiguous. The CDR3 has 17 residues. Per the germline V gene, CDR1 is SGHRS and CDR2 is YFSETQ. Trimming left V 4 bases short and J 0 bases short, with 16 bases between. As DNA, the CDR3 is TGCGCCAGCAGCCTAGGACCGGGAGATGCAACTAATGAAAAACTGTTTTTT. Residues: CASSLGPGDATNEKLFF.

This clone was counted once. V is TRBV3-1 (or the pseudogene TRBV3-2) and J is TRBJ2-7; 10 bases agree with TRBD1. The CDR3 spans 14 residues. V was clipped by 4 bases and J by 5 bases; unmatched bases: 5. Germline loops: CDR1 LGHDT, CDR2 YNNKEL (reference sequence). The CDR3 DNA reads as TGTGCCAGCAGCCGGTTGGGGACAGGGGACGAGCAGTACTTC. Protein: CASSRLGTGDEQYF.

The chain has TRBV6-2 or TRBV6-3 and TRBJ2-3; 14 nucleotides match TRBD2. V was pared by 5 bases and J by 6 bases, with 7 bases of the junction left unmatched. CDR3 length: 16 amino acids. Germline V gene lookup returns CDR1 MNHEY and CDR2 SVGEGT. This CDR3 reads CASSAGLAGGRDTQYF. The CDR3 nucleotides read TGTGCCAGCAGTGCTGGACTAGCGGGGGGCCGGGATACGCAGTATTTT.

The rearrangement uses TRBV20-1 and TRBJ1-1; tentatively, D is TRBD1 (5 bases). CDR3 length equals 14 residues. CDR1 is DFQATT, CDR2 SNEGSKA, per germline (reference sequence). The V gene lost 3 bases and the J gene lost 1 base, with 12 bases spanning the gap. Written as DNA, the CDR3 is TGCAGTGCTAGTTCTGACAGCCGGAACACTGAAGCTTTCTTT. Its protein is CSASSDSRNTEAFF.

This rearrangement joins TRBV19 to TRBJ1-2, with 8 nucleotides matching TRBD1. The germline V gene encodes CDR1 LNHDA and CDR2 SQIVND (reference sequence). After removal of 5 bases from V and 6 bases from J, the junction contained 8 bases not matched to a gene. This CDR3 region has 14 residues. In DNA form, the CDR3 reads TGTGCCAGTAGTTCCAGGGGGCGCGAGGATGGCTACACCTTC. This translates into CASSSRGREDGYTF.